The present T cell receptor beta chain was sequenced within a study of blood T cell repertoires in COVID-19. On the study more broadly: The United States, Italy and Spain were the sources of the acute and convalescent COVID-19 samples.

Those who participated ranged in age from roughly 18 to 90 years and resided in around 22 US areas. Cohort placement rested on clinical history that participants reported themselves. Source study methods: From reference gene primer amplification, estimates of nucleated cell counts were derived. Only in-frame clones appear in the TCRdb table, and some are missing; sequencing was by immunoSEQ multiplex PCR. That table is the source of V, J and clone size, and D and trimming were worked out from the DNA. The table shows 300,000 to 400,000 clones, with 80% to 90% occurring only once. The sequence was obtained from a man aged 18 to 30 who had recovered from COVID-19. The material sequenced was PBMCs or T cells enriched from blood (not recorded which).

The CDR3 spells CACSGGFDGYTF. For the CDR3, the DNA is TGTGCCTGCTCAGGAGGGTTCGATGGCTACACCTTC. The V and J genes are TRBV2 and TRBJ1-2; no reliable D call. Trimming took 11 bases from V and 6 from J, leaving 16 bases between them. This CDR3 comprises 12 residues. The germline V gene encodes CDR1 SNHLY and CDR2 FYNNEI. Based on the CDR3 plus reference TRBV2 and TRBJ1-2, the full variable domain is EPEVTQTPSHQVTQMGQEVILRCVPISNHLYFYWYRQILGQKVEFLVSFYNNEISEKSEIFDDQFSVERPDGSNFTLKIRSTKLEDSAMYFCACSGGFDGYTFGSGTRLTVV.